This TCR beta chain was sequenced for a study of early T cells in non-severe SARS-CoV-2 infection. About the study: Unpaired chains resulted from sequencing bulk RNA of unsorted whole blood.

This clonotype was observed a single time. What it binds is not known. One base away lies a much larger clone, so this may be a sequencing read error. The study, taken as a whole, reports: Missing private and CD4 specificities, VDJdb matching favored anti-spike CD8 responses.

Individual cDNA molecules received unique molecular identifiers during library preparation. TCRdb redid the calling of the 5' RACE reads with MiXCR, one entry per CDR3 protein. This table has tens of thousands of distinct CDR3 sequences, 5% appearing once. Looked up from germline, CDR1 is SGHDN and CDR2 is FVKESK. This CDR3 comprises 20 residues. The sequence was obtained from an adult who was a healthcare worker with PCR-confirmed SARS-CoV-2 infection or an uninfected control (not recorded which). The chain recombines TRBV14 with TRBJ1-3; tentative D call: TRBD1 (5 bases). Material: whole blood, obtained at baseline. CDR3 DNA sequence: TGTGCCAGCTGCCATTATTCCAGGGACGGAAACCGGTGGGCTGGAAACACCATATATTTT. This encodes CASCHYSRDGNRWAGNTIYF. The full variable domain, completed using reference TRBV14 and TRBJ1-3, is EAGVTQFPSHSVIEKGQTVTLRCDPISGHDNLYWYRRVMGKEIKFLLHFVKESKQDESGMPNNRFLAERTGGTYSTLKVQPAELEDSGVYFCASCHYSRDGNRWAGNTIYFGEGSWLTVV.